This is a list of T cell receptor beta chains from one sample in a study of blood T cell repertoires in COVID-19. Produced via immunoSEQ multiplex PCR; TCRdb's table is partial and in-frame only. The table shows fewer than 250,000 clones, with 86% occurring only once. The sample comprised peripheral blood. The receptors originated from a woman between 65 and 79 years old with acute or convalescent COVID-19. The CDR3 runs from the conserved cysteine through the conserved F or W. Each record gives: J gene, clone size, V gene, D gene, CDR3 protein, CDR3 DNA. The D gene is left open where the match is weak. Expanded clones are given a class, and other clones once, few, many or no size at all.

j_call: TRBJ1-2
clone_size: .
v_call: TRBV5-5
d_call: .
cdr3_aa: CASSLVIFGAGYTF
cdr3_nt: TGTGCCAGCAGCCTAGTTATTTTCGGCGCAGGCTACACCTTC

j_call: TRBJ2-3
clone_size: .
v_call: TRBV24-1
d_call: TRBD2
cdr3_aa: CATSYSGSTDTQYF
cdr3_nt: TGTGCCACCAGCTATAGCGGGAGCACAGATACGCAGTATTTT

j_call: TRBJ1-1
clone_size: .
v_call: TRBV5-1
d_call: .
cdr3_aa: CASSLGEGANTEAFF
cdr3_nt: TGCGCCAGCAGCTTGGGAGAAGGGGCAAACACTGAAGCTTTCTTT

j_call: TRBJ1-1
clone_size: .
v_call: TRBV11-3
d_call: .
cdr3_aa: CASTSVMNTEAFF
cdr3_nt: TGTGCCAGCACTTCCGTAATGAACACTGAAGCTTTCTTT

j_call: TRBJ1-5
clone_size: few
v_call: TRBV18
d_call: .
cdr3_aa: CASSPEDGNNQPQHF
cdr3_nt: TGTGCCAGCTCACCCGAAGACGGGAACAATCAGCCCCAGCATTTT

j_call: TRBJ2-3
clone_size: .
v_call: TRBV7-2
d_call: TRBD2
cdr3_aa: CASSSWREGRGGTQYF
cdr3_nt: TGTGCCAGCAGCTCGTGGCGGGAGGGCCGGGGCGGTACGCAGTATTTT

j_call: TRBJ1-6
clone_size: .
v_call: TRBV2
d_call: .
cdr3_aa: CASSQQGSSYNSPLHF
cdr3_nt: TGTGCCAGCAGCCAACAGGGAAGCTCCTATAATTCACCCCTCCACTTT

j_call: TRBJ1-1
clone_size: .
v_call: TRBV5-1
d_call: TRBD1
cdr3_aa: CASSPDRTGRGTEAFF
cdr3_nt: TGCGCCAGCAGCCCCGACCGGACAGGGAGAGGGACTGAAGCTTTCTTT

j_call: TRBJ1-5
clone_size: .
v_call: TRBV2
d_call: .
cdr3_aa: CASSDFSSNQPQHF
cdr3_nt: TGTGCCAGCAGTGATTTCAGTAGCAATCAGCCCCAGCATTTT

j_call: TRBJ1-5
clone_size: once
v_call: TRBV15
d_call: TRBD1
cdr3_aa: CATQDRGNQPQHF
cdr3_nt: TGTGCCACCCAGGACAGGGGAAATCAGCCCCAGCATTTT

j_call: TRBJ1-2
clone_size: .
v_call: TRBV6-1
d_call: .
cdr3_aa: CASSEASGGYTF
cdr3_nt: TGTGCCAGCAGTGAAGCTTCGGGTGGCTACACCTTC

j_call: TRBJ1-2
clone_size: once
v_call: TRBV28
d_call: TRBD1
cdr3_aa: CASSPNRGANYGYTF
cdr3_nt: TGTGCCAGCAGTCCGAACAGGGGAGCTAACTATGGCTACACCTTC

j_call: TRBJ2-5
clone_size: .
v_call: TRBV27
d_call: .
cdr3_aa: CASSLSSLVETQYF
cdr3_nt: TGTGCCAGCAGTTTATCCAGTCTGGTGGAGACCCAGTACTTC

j_call: TRBJ2-3
clone_size: .
v_call: TRBV11-2
d_call: TRBD1
cdr3_aa: CASTLRGLMDTQYF
cdr3_nt: TGTGCCAGCACACTCAGGGGGCTCATGGATACGCAGTATTTT

j_call: TRBJ2-1
clone_size: .
v_call: TRBV5-1
d_call: TRBD1
cdr3_aa: CASSRGTGGRNEQFF
cdr3_nt: TGCGCCAGCAGCCGTGGGACAGGGGGTCGAAATGAGCAGTTCTTC

j_call: TRBJ2-2
clone_size: .
v_call: TRBV10-3
d_call: .
cdr3_aa: CATGTSKENGELFF
cdr3_nt: TGTGCCACCGGGACTTCCAAGGAAAACGGGGAGCTGTTTTTT

j_call: TRBJ2-3
clone_size: .
v_call: TRBV12-3/TRBV12-4
d_call: .
cdr3_aa: CASSRISADTQYF
cdr3_nt: TGTGCCAGCAGCCGGATTAGCGCAGATACGCAGTATTTT

j_call: TRBJ1-6
clone_size: .
v_call: TRBV6-5
d_call: .
cdr3_aa: CASSPATVNSPLHF
cdr3_nt: TGTGCCAGCAGTCCAGCGACGGTTAATTCACCCCTCCACTTT

j_call: TRBJ2-7
clone_size: .
v_call: TRBV3-1/TRBV3-2
d_call: .
cdr3_aa: CASSPFGGKQYF
cdr3_nt: TGTGCCAGCAGCCCTTTTGGAGGGAAGCAGTACTTC

j_call: TRBJ2-5
clone_size: .
v_call: TRBV5-4
d_call: .
cdr3_aa: CASSLGVGGFQETQYF
cdr3_nt: TGTGCCAGCAGCTTAGGAGTGGGAGGCTTCCAAGAGACCCAGTACTTC

j_call: TRBJ1-4
clone_size: .
v_call: TRBV5-4
d_call: TRBD1
cdr3_aa: CASSPQGVGEKLFF
cdr3_nt: TGTGCCAGCAGCCCTCAGGGGGTGGGTGAAAAACTGTTTTTT

j_call: TRBJ1-5
clone_size: .
v_call: TRBV18
d_call: .
cdr3_aa: CASSPPGQPSNQPQHF
cdr3_nt: TGTGCCAGCTCACCACCGGGCCAGCCGAGCAATCAGCCCCAGCATTTT

j_call: TRBJ2-7
clone_size: .
v_call: TRBV5-6
d_call: .
cdr3_aa: CASSPGERQDYEQYF
cdr3_nt: TGTGCCAGCAGCCCAGGGGAGCGACAGGATTACGAGCAGTACTTC

j_call: TRBJ2-2
clone_size: few
v_call: TRBV25-1
d_call: .
cdr3_aa: CASRGTFPNTGELFF
cdr3_nt: TGTGCCAGCAGGGGGACTTTTCCGAACACCGGGGAGCTGTTTTTT

j_call: TRBJ1-1
clone_size: .
v_call: TRBV5-1
d_call: .
cdr3_aa: CASSLGRSEAFF
cdr3_nt: TGCGCCAGCAGCCTGGGACGGAGTGAAGCTTTCTTT

j_call: TRBJ2-3
clone_size: few
v_call: TRBV11-2
d_call: .
cdr3_aa: CASSLVSDTQYF
cdr3_nt: TGTGCCAGCAGCTTAGTCTCAGATACGCAGTATTTT

j_call: TRBJ1-5
clone_size: .
v_call: TRBV6-5
d_call: TRBD1
cdr3_aa: CASRDRAREPQHF
cdr3_nt: TGTGCCAGCCGGGACAGGGCGCGGGAACCCCAGCATTTT

j_call: TRBJ1-2
clone_size: .
v_call: TRBV5-4
d_call: .
cdr3_aa: CASSLIGQPYYTF
cdr3_nt: TGTGCCAGCAGCTTGATTGGACAGCCATACTACACCTTC

j_call: TRBJ1-2
clone_size: .
v_call: TRBV27
d_call: .
cdr3_aa: CASSLFGTDTINYGYTF
cdr3_nt: TGTGCCAGCAGTCTATTTGGTACGGATACTATAAACTATGGCTACACCTTC

j_call: TRBJ2-1
clone_size: .
v_call: TRBV7-8
d_call: TRBD2
cdr3_aa: CASSLGAASGRAYNEQFF
cdr3_nt: TGTGCCAGCAGCTTAGGGGCTGCAAGCGGGAGGGCTTACAATGAGCAGTTCTTC

j_call: TRBJ1-1
clone_size: .
v_call: TRBV19
d_call: .
cdr3_aa: CASDQGTEAFF
cdr3_nt: TGTGCCAGCGATCAGGGCACTGAAGCTTTCTTT

j_call: TRBJ2-5
clone_size: .
v_call: TRBV5-6
d_call: .
cdr3_aa: CASSLKGMTNPYQETQYF
cdr3_nt: TGTGCCAGCAGCTTAAAGGGGATGACAAATCCGTACCAAGAGACCCAGTACTTC

j_call: TRBJ1-6
clone_size: .
v_call: TRBV10-3
d_call: .
cdr3_aa: CARRDSQLSPLHF
cdr3_nt: TGTGCCAGGAGAGACAGCCAGTTATCACCCCTCCACTTT

j_call: TRBJ1-3
clone_size: .
v_call: TRBV29-1
d_call: .
cdr3_aa: CSVRLAYTIYF
cdr3_nt: TGCAGCGTGAGACTCGCGTACACCATATATTTT

j_call: TRBJ2-7
clone_size: few
v_call: TRBV2
d_call: .
cdr3_aa: CARGGTGYHEQYF
cdr3_nt: TGTGCCAGAGGCGGTACAGGGTACCACGAGCAGTACTTC

j_call: TRBJ2-7
clone_size: .
v_call: TRBV27
d_call: TRBD2
cdr3_aa: CASSFWGGSSYEQYF
cdr3_nt: TGTGCCAGCAGTTTTTGGGGGGGGAGCTCCTACGAGCAGTACTTC

j_call: TRBJ1-1
clone_size: .
v_call: TRBV18
d_call: .
cdr3_aa: CASSRVMNTEAFF
cdr3_nt: TGTGCCAGCTCCAGGGTCATGAACACTGAAGCTTTCTTT

j_call: TRBJ2-7
clone_size: .
v_call: TRBV6-5
d_call: TRBD1
cdr3_aa: CASSRQGATSYEQYF
cdr3_nt: TGTGCCAGCAGCCGACAGGGGGCGACGAGCTACGAGCAGTACTTC

j_call: TRBJ2-1
clone_size: .
v_call: TRBV19
d_call: TRBD2
cdr3_aa: CASSIVGAGVWNEQFF
cdr3_nt: TGTGCCAGTAGTATAGTAGGAGCGGGAGTTTGGAATGAGCAGTTCTTC

j_call: TRBJ1-5
clone_size: .
v_call: TRBV2
d_call: TRBD1
cdr3_aa: CASSLSGQGNQPQHF
cdr3_nt: TGTGCCAGCAGTCTCTCGGGACAGGGGAATCAGCCCCAGCATTTT

j_call: TRBJ1-1
clone_size: .
v_call: TRBV15
d_call: .
cdr3_aa: CATSRDRNRAEAFF
cdr3_nt: TGTGCCACCAGCAGAGATAGGAACCGGGCTGAAGCTTTCTTT

j_call: TRBJ1-4
clone_size: .
v_call: TRBV27
d_call: TRBD1
cdr3_aa: CASSFRDRGESVKLFF
cdr3_nt: TGTGCCAGCAGTTTTCGGGACAGGGGGGAGAGTGTAAAACTGTTTTTT

j_call: TRBJ2-7
clone_size: .
v_call: TRBV7-9
d_call: TRBD1
cdr3_aa: CASTRSGQGTSYEQYF
cdr3_nt: TGTGCCAGCACCCGCTCCGGACAGGGGACCTCCTACGAGCAGTACTTC

j_call: TRBJ1-3
clone_size: .
v_call: TRBV6-5
d_call: TRBD1
cdr3_aa: CASGIDRGQGNTIYF
cdr3_nt: TGTGCCAGCGGGATCGACAGGGGGCAAGGAAACACCATATATTTT

j_call: TRBJ1-5
clone_size: .
v_call: TRBV29-1
d_call: .
cdr3_aa: CSVAGGAEQPQHF
cdr3_nt: TGCAGCGTTGCGGGGGGGGCCGAACAGCCCCAGCATTTT

j_call: TRBJ1-2
clone_size: .
v_call: TRBV10-1
d_call: TRBD1
cdr3_aa: CASSESLGKGAYYGYTF
cdr3_nt: TGCGCCAGCAGTGAGTCGTTGGGAAAGGGGGCTTACTATGGCTACACCTTC

j_call: TRBJ2-5
clone_size: .
v_call: TRBV3-1/TRBV3-2
d_call: .
cdr3_aa: CASSRDTGLKTQYF
cdr3_nt: TGTGCCAGCAGCCGGGACACAGGGTTGAAGACCCAGTACTTC

j_call: TRBJ2-7
clone_size: .
v_call: TRBV2
d_call: .
cdr3_aa: CASSDTRTGGEQYF
cdr3_nt: TGTGCCAGCAGTGATACCCGAACCGGGGGCGAGCAGTACTTC

j_call: TRBJ2-1
clone_size: .
v_call: TRBV28
d_call: .
cdr3_aa: CASSLRRVRYNEQFF
cdr3_nt: TGTGCCAGCAGCCTAAGACGTGTGAGGTACAATGAGCAGTTCTTC

j_call: TRBJ2-5
clone_size: .
v_call: TRBV2
d_call: TRBD2
cdr3_aa: CASGGGRETQYF
cdr3_nt: TGTGCCAGCGGGGGGGGTAGAGAGACCCAGTACTTC

j_call: TRBJ2-2
clone_size: .
v_call: TRBV7-9
d_call: TRBD2
cdr3_aa: CASRPSGSGRAGELFF
cdr3_nt: TGTGCCAGCAGGCCAAGCGGGAGCGGTCGGGCCGGGGAGCTGTTTTTT

j_call: TRBJ1-1
clone_size: .
v_call: TRBV10-1
d_call: .
cdr3_aa: CASRHDLITEAFF
cdr3_nt: TGCGCCAGCAGACACGATTTGATCACTGAAGCTTTCTTT

j_call: TRBJ2-3
clone_size: .
v_call: TRBV4-1
d_call: TRBD2
cdr3_aa: CASSQGGGTDTQYF
cdr3_nt: TGCGCCAGCAGCCAAGGGGGAGGGACAGATACGCAGTATTTT

j_call: TRBJ1-5
clone_size: once
v_call: TRBV12-3/TRBV12-4
d_call: .
cdr3_aa: CASRKQDQPQHF
cdr3_nt: TGTGCCAGCAGAAAGCAAGATCAGCCCCAGCATTTT

j_call: TRBJ1-6
clone_size: .
v_call: TRBV19
d_call: .
cdr3_aa: CASNYQGDSPLHF
cdr3_nt: TGTGCCAGTAACTACCAGGGTGACTCACCCCTCCACTTT

j_call: TRBJ2-2
clone_size: .
v_call: TRBV19
d_call: .
cdr3_aa: CASNRGWGNTGELFF
cdr3_nt: TGTGCCAGTAACCGAGGGTGGGGGAACACCGGGGAGCTGTTTTTT

j_call: TRBJ1-3
clone_size: .
v_call: TRBV6-5
d_call: .
cdr3_aa: CASINPGSGNTIYF
cdr3_nt: TGTGCCAGCATTAACCCCGGCTCTGGAAACACCATATATTTT

j_call: TRBJ1-1
clone_size: .
v_call: TRBV6-2/TRBV6-3
d_call: .
cdr3_aa: CASSYQRSLSEAFF
cdr3_nt: TGTGCCAGCAGTTACCAGAGGTCTTTATCAGAAGCTTTCTTT